This TCR beta chain was retrieved from a study of early T cells in non-severe SARS-CoV-2 infection. On the study more broadly: The authors sequenced bulk RNA from unsorted whole blood, leaving chains unpaired. Notes on the study in general: Using VDJdb, the matching emphasized anti-spike CD8 responses while missing private and CD4 specificities.

To note about this clonotype: Its specificity is unknown.

V shed 6 bases and J shed 6 bases, with 14 bases lying between them. CDR1 and CDR2 from the germline V gene are MDHEN and SYDVKM. This CDR3 contains 13 residues. Individually, cDNA molecules had unique molecular identifiers attached to them. TCRdb re-called the 5' RACE reads through MiXCR, storing one row per CDR3 protein. Here the sample spans fewer than 85,000 distinct CDR3 sequences, roughly an eighth being singletons. J is TRBJ1-2 and V is TRBV28, with a possible D match to TRBD1 (6 bases). Sequencing was performed on whole blood. This receptor was taken from an adult who was a healthcare worker with PCR-confirmed SARS-CoV-2 infection or an uninfected control (not recorded which). The CDR3 loop reads CASRNTGSHGYTF. For the CDR3, the DNA is TGTGCCAGCAGGAATACAGGGTCCCATGGCTACACCTTC.